This TCR beta chain stems from a study of blood T cell repertoires in COVID-19. Profiling relied on immunoSEQ multiplex PCR, and the TCRdb table lists in-frame clones only, not all of them. In the table there are some 260,000 clones, under 90% of which are singletons. This clone was recorded a few times. The CDR3 consists of 14 residues. Unmatched junction bases numbered 6, after V lost 2 bases and J lost 7 bases. CDR1 is SGHTA, CDR2 FQGNSA, per germline. This TCR was recovered from a young man with acute COVID-19. The J gene is TRBJ2-3, the V gene TRBV7-2; 7 nucleotides agree with TRBD1. Material: PBMCs or T cells enriched from blood (not recorded which). The CDR3 sequence: CASSLQQGLHTQYF. DNA for the CDR3: TGTGCCAGCAGCTTACAACAGGGGCTACATACGCAGTATTTT.